The 12 T cell receptor beta chains presented below share a single source sample, sequenced in a study of response to subunit inactivated influenza vaccine. TCRdb re-analysed the RT-PCR reads in MiXCR, keeping a single row per CDR3 protein. The sample carries about 500,000 distinct CDR3 sequences, about 15% recorded once. The material was CD4+ T cells sorted from PBMCs, obtained less than 30 months after vaccination. The receptors shown here come from a man aged 45-69 years who received an inactivated influenza vaccine.

This clonotype was counted between two and nine times. The J gene is TRBJ1-4, the V gene TRBV12-3 or TRBV12-4; no reliable D call. V lost 3 bases to trimming and J lost 8 bases, with 10 bases between them. This CDR3 is 13 amino acids long. CDR3 coding DNA: TGTGCCAGCAGTTTTGGTCGACGGGAAAAACTGTTTTTT. This translates into CASSFGRREKLFF.

The V and J genes are TRBV7-9 and TRBJ1-4; possibly TRBD1 for D (5 bases). Trimming took off 5 bases at V and 8 bases at J, with 15 bases between the two ends. Germline CDR1 SEHNR, CDR2 FQNEAQ (reference sequence). This CDR3 has 14 amino acids. CDR3 loop: CASSQRQGAEKLFF. DNA for the CDR3: TGTGCCAGCAGCCAACGACAAGGGGCCGAAAAACTGTTTTTT.

This clonotype occurred a few times. This chain's CDR3 is CASSLRLLNEKLFF. The CDR3 DNA is TGTGCCAGCAGCCTACGGCTGCTTAATGAAAAACTGTTTTTT. The rearrangement uses TRBV5-5 and TRBJ1-4; D unclear. V lost 4 bases to trimming and J lost 4 bases, with 11 bases between them. Germline V gene data show CDR1 as SGHKS and CDR2 as YYEKEE (reference sequence). This CDR3 is 14 amino acids long. The full variable domain, completed using reference TRBV5-5 and TRBJ1-4, is DAGVTQSPTHLIKTRGQQVTLRCSPISGHKSVSWYQQVLGQGPQFIFQYYEKEERGRGNFPDRFSARQFPNYSSELNVNALLLGDSALYLCASSLRLLNEKLFFGSGTQLSVL.

This clonotype was detected a few times. This chain joins TRBV7-2 and TRBJ2-2, with 8 nucleotides matching TRBD2. The V gene's germline CDR1 is SGHTA and CDR2 FQGNSA. This CDR3 has 16 residues. The J segment lost 7 bases and the V segment lost 4 bases, leaving 11 bases of the junction unmatched. This CDR3 reads CASSYGLAQLSGELFF. In DNA, the CDR3 is TGTGCCAGCAGCTATGGACTAGCCCAATTAAGCGGGGAGCTGTTTTTT.

The V call is TRBV30, the J call TRBJ1-2, with D perhaps matching TRBD1 (5 bases). The germline gives CDR1 GTSNPN, CDR2 SVGIG (reference sequence). This CDR3 is 13 amino acids long. V lost 7 bases, J lost 1 base, and 13 bases lay in between. The CDR3 nucleotides read TGTGCCTTAGACGGGGGTTTTAACTATGGCTACACCTTC. This codes for CALDGGFNYGYTF. The full variable domain, rest sourced from reference TRBV30 and TRBJ1-2, is SQTIHQWPATLVQPVGSPLSLECTVEGTSNPNLYWYRQAAGRGLQLLFYSVGIGQISSEVPQNLSASRPQDRQFILSSKKLLLSDSGFYLCALDGGFNYGYTFGSGTRLTVV.

The V call is TRBV5-5, the J call TRBJ2-7; 9 nucleotides match TRBD1. V shed 4 bases and J 0 bases; nucleotides not matched to a gene: 5. CDR1 and CDR2 (germline): SGHKS, YYEKEE (reference sequence). The length of the CDR3 is 15 residues. DNA of the CDR3: TGTGCCAGCAGCGCCCCGGGACAGGGCTCCTACGAGCAGTACTTC. It translates to CASSAPGQGSYEQYF.

The rearrangement uses TRBV4-1 and TRBJ1-5, with 7 bases lining up with TRBD1. CDR1 MGHRA and CDR2 YSYEKL come from the germline V gene. V lost 1 base, J lost 1 base, and 7 bases stayed unmatched. The CDR3 is made up of 17 amino acids. CDR3 nucleotide sequence: TGCGCCAGCAGCCAAGTTGTCAGGGGGAAAAGCAATCAGCCCCAGCATTTT. Protein product: CASSQVVRGKSNQPQHF.

This clonotype has a handful of counts. The chain couples TRBV10-2 to TRBJ1-1; no clear D gene. V gave up 1 base and J gave up 5 bases, with 14 bases separating them. The CDR3 has 15 amino acids. Germline loops: CDR1 WSHSY, CDR2 SAAADI. For the CDR3, the DNA is TGCGCCAGCAGTGAGTTATCCGGGAGAAGGACTGAAGCTTTCTTT. Protein product: CASSELSGRRTEAFF.

The genes are TRBV6-1 and TRBJ2-5; 9 nucleotides line up with TRBD2. The CDR3 is 16 amino acids. V shed 5 bases and J 3 bases; nucleotides not matched to a gene: 10. The germline V gene has CDR1 MNHNS and CDR2 SASEGT. As DNA, the CDR3 is TGTGCCAGCAGTCGAGACCTAGCGGGGACGAAAGAGACCCAGTACTTC. Encoded protein: CASSRDLAGTKETQYF.

This clonotype has a handful of counts. The V gene is TRBV27, the J gene TRBJ2-7, with D possibly TRBD1 on 5 matching bases. Germline CDR1 is MNHEY and CDR2 is SMNVEV (reference sequence). The germline V and J ends were trimmed by 6 bases and 2 bases, with 11 bases remaining between them. This CDR3 has 13 residues. The chain's CDR3 is CASSQQGTYEQYF. As DNA, the CDR3 is TGTGCCAGCAGCCAGCAGGGAACCTACGAGCAGTACTTC.

This CDR3 reads CASSTGAGYTF. The DNA for the CDR3 is TGTGCCAGCAGCACAGGGGCGGGCTACACCTTC. V usage is TRBV6-5 and J usage is TRBJ1-2; TRBD1 matches 7 bases. With 6 bases clipped from V and 8 bases from J, the junction kept 3 bases outside the gene matches. This CDR3 is 11 amino acids long. CDR1 and CDR2 (germline): MNHEY, SVGAGI.

The V gene is TRBV6-1, the J gene TRBJ1-5; D gene uncertain. Germline CDR1 reads MNHNS; CDR2 reads SASEGT. With 0 bases removed from V and 1 base from J, the gap between germline ends came to 13 bases. The CDR3 has 17 residues. CDR3 loop: CASSEAFGKGSNQPQHF. In nucleotides, the CDR3 is TGTGCCAGCAGTGAAGCGTTCGGGAAAGGGAGCAATCAGCCCCAGCATTTT.